This TCR beta chain was observed in a study of cytomegalovirus exposure and HLA in healthy donors. General study findings and limits: HLA alleles were associated with some 17,000 TCR beta sequences in a later analysis at 0.05 false discovery rate. No immune exposure information besides CMV serostatus was available.

V was clipped by 3 bases and J by 8 bases, with 13 bases between them. Germline V CDR1 and CDR2: LNHDA, SQIVND (reference sequence). The CDR3 loop spans 13 amino acids. This clone was picked up one time. Its antigen is still unknown. A multiplex PCR was run with 60 Vbeta primers and 13 Jbeta primers. TCRdb's table, derived via immunoSEQ multiplex PCR, lists solely in-frame clones and lacks some. The table records approximately 100,000 clones, about 75% of them present only once. The source is a man in his sixties in good health and CMV-seropositive. The V call is TRBV19, the J call TRBJ1-2, with a possible D match to TRBD1 (6 bases). Specimen: PBMCs. CDR3 protein: CASSIGQRGGYTF. The CDR3 DNA reads as TGTGCCAGTAGTATTGGACAGAGAGGAGGCTACACCTTC.